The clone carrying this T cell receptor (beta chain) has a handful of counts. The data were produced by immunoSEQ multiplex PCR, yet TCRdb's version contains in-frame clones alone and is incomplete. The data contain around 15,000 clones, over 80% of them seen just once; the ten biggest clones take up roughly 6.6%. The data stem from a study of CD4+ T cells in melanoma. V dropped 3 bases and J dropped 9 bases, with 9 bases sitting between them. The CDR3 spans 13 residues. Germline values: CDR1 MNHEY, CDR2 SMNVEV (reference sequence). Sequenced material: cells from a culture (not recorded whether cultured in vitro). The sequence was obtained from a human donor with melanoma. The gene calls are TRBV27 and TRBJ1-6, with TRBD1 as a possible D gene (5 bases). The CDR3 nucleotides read TGTGCCAGCAGTTTCAGGGAGGGTTCACCCCTCCACTTT. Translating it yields CASSFREGSPLHF.